The source of this T cell receptor (beta chain) is a study of cytomegalovirus exposure and HLA in healthy donors. The study ran its PCR with 60 Vbeta and 13 Jbeta primers. Using immunoSEQ multiplex PCR, the repertoire was profiled, and TCRdb retains in-frame clones only, with some absent. Of 95,000 to 150,000 clones in the sample, roughly 74% were seen once. The length of the CDR3 is 15 residues. The J segment lost 0 bases and the V segment lost 5 bases, leaving 8 bases of the junction unmatched. Germline V CDR1 and CDR2: SQVTM, ANQGSEA. The sample comprised PBMCs. This sequence joins TRBV29-1 and TRBJ2-7; 9 bases match TRBD2. The TCR sequence derives from a woman between 50 and 59 years old in good health and CMV-seropositive. The CDR3 nucleotides read TGCAGCGTTAATGTAGCGGGGGAGAACTCCTACGAGCAGTACTTC. Translated, it gives CSVNVAGENSYEQYF.